Listed below are T cell receptor beta chains from one sample, sequenced in a study of identical twins. In TCRdb, the 5' RACE reads were re-called with MiXCR into one record per CDR3 protein. This sample yields around 530,000 distinct CDR3 sequences, of which about 16% are seen a single time; 0.35% to 0.45% belongs to the top ten. These same data were also listed under a study on yellow fever vaccine responses in identical twins.

Sequencing was done on a sample of CD4+ T cells sorted from blood. These receptors came from a woman aged 18-29 years in good health. CDR3s include the opening cysteine and the closing phenylalanine or tryptophan.

TRBV12-3/TRBV12-4	13	TRBJ1-2	CASSLEGNYGYTF
TRBV12-3/TRBV12-4	14	TRBJ1-2	CASRDSGAFHGYTF
TRBV3-1	13	TRBJ1-1	CASSHPTGRGAFF
TRBV7-8	16	TRBJ2-3	CASSLADRGFTDTQYF
TRBV29-1	12	TRBJ2-3	CSARDSTDTQYF
TRBV4-2	15	TRBJ2-1	CASSVKLADDPVQFF
TRBV5-1	15	TRBJ2-3	CASSLNGLSTDTQYF
TRBV3-1	17	TRBJ1-1	CASSQVRTGYMNTEAFF
TRBV20-1	18	TRBJ2-1	CSARGGAPGALRYNEQFF
TRBV11-2	19	TRBJ2-1	CASSPGLAGGPAAYDEQFF
TRBV12-3/TRBV12-4	14	TRBJ1-4	CASSKDSWIGKLFF
TRBV9	14	TRBJ2-2	CASSFAPLSGELFF
TRBV20-1	14	TRBJ2-6	CSARTASGANVLTF
TRBV4-2	16	TRBJ2-1	CASSQEGGYRYNEQFF
TRBV20-1	14	TRBJ2-1	CSASRTNSYNEQFF
TRBV5-5	15	TRBJ1-1	CASSSTGVSNTEAFF
TRBV3-1	14	TRBJ2-5	CASSQSDHQETQYF
TRBV2	14	TRBJ1-5	CASCVEGQGQPQHF
TRBV5-1	15	TRBJ1-1	CASSHFDRGNTEAFF
TRBV14	15	TRBJ1-2	CASSQDNTVNYGYTF
TRBV10-3	13	TRBJ2-5	CAISDGPQETQYF
TRBV18	13	TRBJ2-5	CASSRTNGETQYF
TRBV9	16	TRBJ1-4	CASSVTAGSANEKLFF
TRBV11-2	15	TRBJ2-1	CASSLGPTGINEQFF
TRBV9	13	TRBJ2-2	CASSPRAAGELFF
TRBV29-1	14	TRBJ2-7	CSVEVVQGGYEQYF
TRBV29-1	13	TRBJ1-2	CSVVGYPNYGYTF
TRBV6-5	15	TRBJ2-5	CASSYSFGGGETQYF
TRBV29-1	13	TRBJ2-5	CSVATGTQETQYF
TRBV5-1	13	TRBJ2-1	CASSLAWGNEQFF
TRBV10-2	15	TRBJ2-1	CASIISGSSYNEQFF
TRBV5-1	11	TRBJ2-7	CASKRDFEQYF
TRBV7-8	20	TRBJ2-3	CASSSVSPPWLAGDTDTQYF
TRBV4-2	13	TRBJ1-1	CASSRPDATEAFF
TRBV12-3/TRBV12-4	15	TRBJ2-1	CASSSSQGIYNEQFF
TRBV18	16	TRBJ2-7	CASSPLPAGAPYEQYF
TRBV20-1	16	TRBJ2-2	CSARDPGQGSTGELFF
TRBV9	15	TRBJ1-1	CASSVGAGKNTEAFF
TRBV4-2	15	TRBJ2-3	CASSQTGEARYTQYF
TRBV6-5	12	TRBJ1-1	CASNSGYTEAFF
TRBV5-1	15	TRBJ2-2	CASRPGTGYAGELFF
TRBV5-1	14	TRBJ1-2	CASSPRTGDYGYTF
TRBV10-3	16	TRBJ2-4	CAISASTDRGPHIQYF
TRBV12-3/TRBV12-4	15	TRBJ1-6	CASSLQGALGSPLHF
TRBV3-1	16	TRBJ2-1	CASSPERESTYNEQFF
TRBV20-1	13	TRBJ1-4	CSVLGAGHEKLFF
TRBV7-2	12	TRBJ2-7	CASSPSGARQYF
TRBV24-1	16	TRBJ2-1	CATSDPGLAGDNEQFF
TRBV4-2	16	TRBJ2-7	CASSQVAGGSSYEQYF
TRBV7-6	15	TRBJ2-7	CASSLGGLVSNEQYF
TRBV12-3/TRBV12-4	18	TRBJ2-1	CASSSVFFIRGKRNEQFF
TRBV2	13	TRBJ1-1	CASSVGKNTEAFF
TRBV29-1	13	TRBJ2-3	CSVGTGKGDTQYF
TRBV20-1	16	TRBJ2-3	CSADYLAGGYTDTQYF
TRBV5-1	15	TRBJ1-1	CASSFPGSSGTEAFF
TRBV6-1	15	TRBJ2-1	CASKSGGGGKNEQFF
TRBV12-3/TRBV12-4	14	TRBJ1-1	CASAKVGGNTEAFF
TRBV15	14	TRBJ2-5	CATSRPQGGETQYF
TRBV2	13	TRBJ2-7	CASSVSETYEQYF
TRBV12-3/TRBV12-4	14	TRBJ2-2	CAIVAGLNTGELFF